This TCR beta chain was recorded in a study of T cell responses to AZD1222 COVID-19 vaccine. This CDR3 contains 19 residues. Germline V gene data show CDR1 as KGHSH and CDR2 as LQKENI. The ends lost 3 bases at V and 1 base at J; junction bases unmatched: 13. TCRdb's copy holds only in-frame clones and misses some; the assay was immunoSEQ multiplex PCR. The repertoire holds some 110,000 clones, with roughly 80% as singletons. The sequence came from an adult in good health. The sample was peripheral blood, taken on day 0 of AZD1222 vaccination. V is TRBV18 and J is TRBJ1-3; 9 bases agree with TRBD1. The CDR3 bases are TGTGCCAGCTCACCCGAGGGACAGGGAGGAAGGCGTTCTGGAAACACCATATATTTT. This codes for CASSPEGQGGRRSGNTIYF.